This T cell receptor beta chain was retrieved from a study of OX40 agonist ivuxolimab in advanced cancers. Only in-frame clones appear in the TCRdb table, and some are missing; sequencing was by immunoSEQ multiplex PCR. This table holds 45,000 to 65,000 clones, 88% found once. CDR1 is MNHNS and CDR2 is SASEGT in the germline V gene. The germline V and J ends were trimmed by 6 bases and 3 bases, with 6 bases remaining between them. This CDR3 has 12 amino acids. The input for sequencing was CD4+ or CD8+ T cells sorted from blood, taken in a trial of the OX40 agonist ivuxolimab. This chain links TRBV6-1 with TRBJ1-3, with unresolved D. The source of this sequence is an adult with an advanced solid tumor such as melanoma, head and neck, liver or kidney cancer. CDR3 amino acids: CASRVIGNTIYF. CDR3 bases: TGTGCCAGCAGGGTAATTGGAAACACCATATATTTT.